The table lists the clone carrying this T cell receptor beta chain with many counts. Its antigen is undetermined. TCRdb ran MiXCR on the 5' RACE reads and lists one entry per CDR3 protein. This sample carries hundreds of thousands of distinct CDR3 sequences, over 9% of them seen once, and the ten largest clones take 7.2%. Trimming removed 4 bases from V and 3 bases from J, with 12 bases in between. CDR3 length equals 14 residues. Germline V CDR1 and CDR2: MGHRA, YSYEKL. This sample is part of a study of identical twins. Healthy Caucasians alone served as donors. The study, taken as a whole, reports: Abundant cord blood beta clonotypes carried fewer insertions; memory repertoires showed none.

The sample was also linked to a second study, of yellow fever vaccine responses in identical twins.

This clonotype was sampled from a woman under 30 in good health. What was sequenced was CD8+ T cells sorted from blood. The rearrangement uses TRBV4-1 and TRBJ1-1; D is ambiguous. The DNA of the CDR3 is TGCGCCAGCAGCCTATCAAAAGGTGACACTGAAGCTTTCTTT. Residues: CASSLSKGDTEAFF.